Listed below are T cell receptor beta chains from one sample, sequenced in a study of Ad26.COV2.S vaccination and SARS-CoV-2 variants. Assay: immunoSEQ multiplex PCR; the TCRdb copy retains only in-frame clones and omits some. The table shows over 450,000 clones, with approximately 90% occurring only once. The specimen comprised peripheral blood, sampled in a trial of Ad26.COV2.S vaccine versus placebo. The receptor set was obtained from a person between 18 and 59 years old who received the Ad26.COV2.S COVID-19 vaccine or a placebo. CDR3s include the opening cysteine and the closing phenylalanine or tryptophan. The D gene is left open where the match is weak. Clone size is not always given. Where it is, it says once, few, many or a class for expanded clones.

d_gene: NA; j_gene: TRBJ1-2; v_gene: TRBV13; abundance: NA; CDR3nt: TGTGCCAGCAGGCAGGAGACAGGTCCAAACTATGGCTACACCTTC; CDR3aa: CASRQETGPNYGYTF
d_gene: NA; j_gene: TRBJ2-6; v_gene: TRBV18; abundance: NA; CDR3nt: TGTGCCAGCTCACCACTCGCTGGGGCCAACGTCCTGACTTTC; CDR3aa: CASSPLAGANVLTF
d_gene: NA; j_gene: TRBJ2-5; v_gene: TRBV5-1; abundance: NA; CDR3nt: TGCGCCAGCAGCTTCGCGCCCGGTAGGGAGACCCAGTACTTC; CDR3aa: CASSFAPGRETQYF
d_gene: TRBD1; j_gene: TRBJ1-6; v_gene: TRBV6-5; abundance: once; CDR3nt: TGTGCCAGCAGGGGGCAGGGGGTTCTTGGCTCACCCCTCCACTTT; CDR3aa: CASRGQGVLGSPLHF
d_gene: NA; j_gene: TRBJ1-2; v_gene: TRBV7-9; abundance: NA; CDR3nt: TGTGCCAGCAGCTTAGGGGTATACGGCTACACCTTC; CDR3aa: CASSLGVYGYTF
d_gene: TRBD2; j_gene: TRBJ2-5; v_gene: TRBV6-2/TRBV6-3; abundance: NA; CDR3nt: TGTGCCAGCAGCCTCCTAAAGCGGGGGGGCCGGGAGACCCAGTACTTC; CDR3aa: CASSLLKRGGRETQYF
d_gene: NA; j_gene: TRBJ1-1; v_gene: TRBV5-4; abundance: NA; CDR3nt: TGTGCCAGCAGCTTGAGAGGGACCACTGAAGCTTTCTTT; CDR3aa: CASSLRGTTEAFF
d_gene: TRBD1; j_gene: TRBJ2-7; v_gene: TRBV10-1; abundance: few; CDR3nt: TGCGCCAGCAGTGAATACAGGGGGTACGAGCAGTACTTC; CDR3aa: CASSEYRGYEQYF
d_gene: NA; j_gene: TRBJ1-2; v_gene: TRBV9; abundance: NA; CDR3nt: TGTGCCAGCAGCGGACCAGACAGGCCCTATGGCTACACCTTC; CDR3aa: CASSGPDRPYGYTF
d_gene: TRBD1; j_gene: TRBJ2-3; v_gene: TRBV7-3; abundance: NA; CDR3nt: TGTGCCAGCAGCTTAAGCTCAGGGGGAGGCACAGATACGCAGTATTTT; CDR3aa: CASSLSSGGGTDTQYF
d_gene: NA; j_gene: TRBJ1-1; v_gene: TRBV5-5; abundance: NA; CDR3nt: TGTGCCAGCAGCCGAGGGGGTGTAAACACTGAAGCTTTCTTT; CDR3aa: CASSRGGVNTEAFF
d_gene: TRBD1; j_gene: TRBJ1-5; v_gene: TRBV28; abundance: NA; CDR3nt: TGTGCCAGCAGGAGGGGACAGGACTTCCAGCCCCAGCATTTT; CDR3aa: CASRRGQDFQPQHF
d_gene: TRBD1; j_gene: TRBJ2-7; v_gene: TRBV30; abundance: NA; CDR3nt: TGTGCCTGGAGCCATGGGACAGGTAACGAGCAGTACTTC; CDR3aa: CAWSHGTGNEQYF
d_gene: NA; j_gene: TRBJ2-1; v_gene: TRBV2; abundance: NA; CDR3nt: TGTGCCAGCTCCCCCCAAAGCTCCTACAATGAGCAGTTCTTC; CDR3aa: CASSPQSSYNEQFF
d_gene: NA; j_gene: TRBJ2-1; v_gene: TRBV19; abundance: NA; CDR3nt: TGTGCCAGTACCCTTACAGGGAGCTCCTACAATGAGCAGTTCTTC; CDR3aa: CASTLTGSSYNEQFF
d_gene: TRBD1; j_gene: TRBJ1-1; v_gene: TRBV5-6; abundance: NA; CDR3nt: TGTGCCAGCAGCTTGATTGGTAGGGGGCGGACACGTTTGGGCACTGAAGCTTTCTTT; CDR3aa: CASSLIGRGRTRLGTEAFF
d_gene: NA; j_gene: TRBJ1-4; v_gene: TRBV27; abundance: NA; CDR3nt: TGTGCCAGCAGTTTCTCGGGAACGCAGGGAGAAAAACTGTTTTTT; CDR3aa: CASSFSGTQGEKLFF
d_gene: NA; j_gene: TRBJ2-3; v_gene: TRBV24-1; abundance: NA; CDR3nt: TGTGCCACCAGTGATCCTAGCGCCTACTGGGATACGCAGTATTTT; CDR3aa: CATSDPSAYWDTQYF
d_gene: TRBD2; j_gene: TRBJ2-7; v_gene: TRBV3-1/TRBV3-2; abundance: NA; CDR3nt: TGTGCCAGCAGCCAAGCGGGGGGAAGCTCCTACGAGCAGTACTTC; CDR3aa: CASSQAGGSSYEQYF
d_gene: TRBD2; j_gene: TRBJ2-1; v_gene: TRBV14; abundance: NA; CDR3nt: TGTGCCAGCAGCCAAGTGGAAGGGACTAGGTATCCCCATGAGCAGTTCTTC; CDR3aa: CASSQVEGTRYPHEQFF
d_gene: NA; j_gene: TRBJ1-1; v_gene: TRBV18; abundance: once; CDR3nt: TGTGCCAGCTCACCACCCGCAAGGTGGACTGAAGCTTTCTTT; CDR3aa: CASSPPARWTEAFF
d_gene: NA; j_gene: TRBJ1-3; v_gene: TRBV18; abundance: NA; CDR3nt: TGTGCCAGCTCACCTCAAGACGGCTCTGGAAACACCATATATTTT; CDR3aa: CASSPQDGSGNTIYF
d_gene: TRBD1; j_gene: TRBJ1-2; v_gene: TRBV6-1; abundance: NA; CDR3nt: TGTGCCAGCAGTGTCGACAGGGGACCTAACTATGGCTACACCTTC; CDR3aa: CASSVDRGPNYGYTF
d_gene: TRBD2; j_gene: TRBJ2-5; v_gene: TRBV5-1; abundance: once; CDR3nt: TGCGCCAGCAGCTTGGGCCCTAGCGGGAGGTCAAACCAAGAGACCCAGTACTTC; CDR3aa: CASSLGPSGRSNQETQYF
d_gene: NA; j_gene: TRBJ1-1; v_gene: TRBV9; abundance: NA; CDR3nt: TGTGCCAGCAGCGCCAAAATGGAGGACACTGAAGCTTTCTTT; CDR3aa: CASSAKMEDTEAFF
d_gene: NA; j_gene: TRBJ1-2; v_gene: TRBV19; abundance: NA; CDR3nt: TGTGCCAGTAGTATGCGGGGGGTGGCTAACTATGGCTACACCTTC; CDR3aa: CASSMRGVANYGYTF
d_gene: NA; j_gene: TRBJ1-6; v_gene: TRBV7-8; abundance: few; CDR3nt: TGTGCCAGCAGCCGTAAGGCGTTCGGCTCCTATAATTCACCCCTCCACTTT; CDR3aa: CASSRKAFGSYNSPLHF
d_gene: NA; j_gene: TRBJ1-3; v_gene: TRBV3-1/TRBV3-2; abundance: NA; CDR3nt: TGTGCCAGCAGCCGAGACACCGTCACTGGAAACACCATATATTTT; CDR3aa: CASSRDTVTGNTIYF
d_gene: NA; j_gene: TRBJ1-5; v_gene: TRBV6-2/TRBV6-3; abundance: NA; CDR3nt: TGTGCCAGCAGCCCAGGGAATCAGCCCCAGCATTTT; CDR3aa: CASSPGNQPQHF
d_gene: NA; j_gene: TRBJ1-2; v_gene: TRBV28; abundance: NA; CDR3nt: TGTGCCAGCTCACAAGGGGGCTATGGCTACACCTTC; CDR3aa: CASSQGGYGYTF
d_gene: NA; j_gene: TRBJ2-5; v_gene: TRBV7-2; abundance: few; CDR3nt: TGTGCCAGCAGCTCAAGAGGAGAGACCCAGTACTTC; CDR3aa: CASSSRGETQYF
d_gene: TRBD2; j_gene: TRBJ2-5; v_gene: TRBV5-6; abundance: NA; CDR3nt: TGTGCCAGCAGCTACGGGACTAGCGGGACGTCTTTGTACTTC; CDR3aa: CASSYGTSGTSLYF
d_gene: TRBD2; j_gene: TRBJ2-1; v_gene: TRBV5-1; abundance: once; CDR3nt: TGCGCCAGCAGCCCAACGGTGGGAGGGCCGGGTTATGAGCAGTTCTTC; CDR3aa: CASSPTVGGPGYEQFF
d_gene: NA; j_gene: TRBJ2-5; v_gene: TRBV4-1; abundance: NA; CDR3nt: TGCGCCAGCAGCCAAGATCGGGGGGGACAGACGAACCAAGAGACCCAGTACTTC; CDR3aa: CASSQDRGGQTNQETQYF
d_gene: NA; j_gene: TRBJ2-7; v_gene: TRBV11-3; abundance: once; CDR3nt: TGTGCCAGCAGCTCCCCCCCAGGGACCGGGAAGTACGAGCAGTACTTC; CDR3aa: CASSSPPGTGKYEQYF
d_gene: TRBD2; j_gene: TRBJ2-5; v_gene: TRBV2; abundance: once; CDR3nt: TGTGCCAGCAAGTCCGTAGCGGGGACGTACCAAGAGACCCAGTACTTC; CDR3aa: CASKSVAGTYQETQYF
d_gene: NA; j_gene: TRBJ2-3; v_gene: TRBV10-1; abundance: once; CDR3nt: TGCGCCAGCAGTGCCCTAGACACAGATACGCAGTATTTT; CDR3aa: CASSALDTDTQYF
d_gene: NA; j_gene: TRBJ1-5; v_gene: TRBV4-1; abundance: NA; CDR3nt: TGCGCCAGCAGCGCTAGCGGAAGGGTGCGGGATCAGCCCCAGCATTTT; CDR3aa: CASSASGRVRDQPQHF
d_gene: TRBD1; j_gene: TRBJ1-4; v_gene: TRBV4-1; abundance: NA; CDR3nt: TGCGCCAGCAGCCAAGATCTCGGGACAGGATGGGAAAAACTGTTTTTT; CDR3aa: CASSQDLGTGWEKLFF
d_gene: TRBD1; j_gene: TRBJ1-2; v_gene: TRBV23-1; abundance: NA; CDR3nt: TGCGCCAGCAACGGGACAGGCGGGGTTGTTGGCTACACCTTC; CDR3aa: CASNGTGGVVGYTF
d_gene: NA; j_gene: TRBJ1-1; v_gene: TRBV11-2; abundance: NA; CDR3nt: TGTGCCAGCAGCTTAGATGGCCGGATGAACACTGAAGCTTTCTTT; CDR3aa: CASSLDGRMNTEAFF
d_gene: NA; j_gene: TRBJ1-1; v_gene: TRBV15; abundance: NA; CDR3nt: TGTGCCACCAGCAGAGGAGGGGCCAACACTGAAGCTTTCTTT; CDR3aa: CATSRGGANTEAFF
d_gene: NA; j_gene: TRBJ1-1; v_gene: TRBV13; abundance: once; CDR3nt: TGTGCCAGCAGCTGGAGAGGGACCTACACTGAAGCTTTCTTT; CDR3aa: CASSWRGTYTEAFF
d_gene: NA; j_gene: TRBJ2-5; v_gene: TRBV12-3/TRBV12-4; abundance: NA; CDR3nt: TGTGCCAGCAGTACCGACATCCAAGAGACCCAGTACTTC; CDR3aa: CASSTDIQETQYF
d_gene: TRBD1; j_gene: TRBJ1-2; v_gene: TRBV5-4; abundance: NA; CDR3nt: TGTGCCAGCAGCTTCGGACAGGGGGCCGGAAGCTACACCTTC; CDR3aa: CASSFGQGAGSYTF
d_gene: NA; j_gene: TRBJ2-1; v_gene: TRBV28; abundance: NA; CDR3nt: TGTGCCGGAAGTAACAGCCAGTCTTCAGTGAATGAGCAGTTCTTC; CDR3aa: CAGSNSQSSVNEQFF
d_gene: NA; j_gene: TRBJ1-1; v_gene: TRBV30; abundance: NA; CDR3nt: TGTGCCTGGAGTCCTGACGGGTTGAACACTGAAGCTTTCTTT; CDR3aa: CAWSPDGLNTEAFF
d_gene: NA; j_gene: TRBJ2-2; v_gene: TRBV7-9; abundance: NA; CDR3nt: TGTGCCAGCAGCCGAAAAGGGGGGATCATCACCGGGGAGCTGTTTTTT; CDR3aa: CASSRKGGIITGELFF
d_gene: NA; j_gene: TRBJ2-3; v_gene: TRBV9; abundance: NA; CDR3nt: TGTGCCAGCAGCGTAAGGGCAGGAAGCACAGATACGCAGTATTTT; CDR3aa: CASSVRAGSTDTQYF
d_gene: NA; j_gene: TRBJ2-3; v_gene: TRBV5-1; abundance: NA; CDR3nt: TGCGCCAGCAGCTTTGGGGGAGCAGATACGCAGTATTTT; CDR3aa: CASSFGGADTQYF
d_gene: TRBD1; j_gene: TRBJ1-2; v_gene: TRBV2; abundance: few; CDR3nt: TGTGCCACCAGCCGGGACAGCGGAGCTAACTATGGCTACACCTTC; CDR3aa: CATSRDSGANYGYTF
d_gene: NA; j_gene: TRBJ2-5; v_gene: TRBV7-9; abundance: NA; CDR3nt: TGTGCCAGCAGCTCCATGGGCGGAACGGAGACCCAGTACTTC; CDR3aa: CASSSMGGTETQYF